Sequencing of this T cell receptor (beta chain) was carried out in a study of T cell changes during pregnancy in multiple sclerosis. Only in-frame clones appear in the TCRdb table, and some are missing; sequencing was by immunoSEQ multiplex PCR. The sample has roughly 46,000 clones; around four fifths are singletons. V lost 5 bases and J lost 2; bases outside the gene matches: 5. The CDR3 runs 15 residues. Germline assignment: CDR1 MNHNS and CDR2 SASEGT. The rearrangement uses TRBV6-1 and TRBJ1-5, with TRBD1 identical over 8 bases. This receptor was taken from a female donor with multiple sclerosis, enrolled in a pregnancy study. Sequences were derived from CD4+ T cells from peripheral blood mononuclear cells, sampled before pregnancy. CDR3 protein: CASSMTGEGNQPQHF. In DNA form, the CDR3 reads TGTGCCAGCAGTATGACAGGGGAGGGCAATCAGCCCCAGCATTTT.